This TCR beta chain comes out of a study of blood T cell repertoires in COVID-19 (dated by TCRdb to between 2020 and 2021). A note on the overall study: The collaborator samples originated in the United States, Italy and Spain and spanned the acute and convalescent phases of COVID-19. HLA class I and class II types, where available, came from metadata supplied by the sample provider rather than from assay-based typing. Samples were obtained from the ongoing ImmuneRACE study (first 160 participants) and from 1,200 or so subjects provided by 6 global collaborators. The material from the prospective study consisted of cDNA or gDNA derived from T cells, B-cell-depleted T cells, or PBMCs. The repertoires were released in a freely available public database intended as a resource for research on the immune response to SARS-CoV-2. A de-identified subject ID, COVID-19 status, age in years and sex were almost always included in the sample metadata. Deeply sampled blood TCRbeta repertoires from subjects exposed to, actively infected with, or recovered from COVID-19 were included in the dataset.

The collaborating institutions used their own protocols to collect whole blood in K2EDTA tubes. For TCRbeta analysis, collaborators shipped samples in one of three forms: frozen whole blood, isolated PBMCs, or DNA extracted from either of those sample types. This clone appeared once. The antigen it binds to is not known. Per-base quality was not reported, and no clone a single base away is much larger than it. Results the study describes overall, beyond this receptor: How much clinical and demographic metadata was included differed by source and by participant, and the metadata was provided uncurated.

The immunoSEQ Assay, a bias-controlled multiplex PCR, was used to amplify TCRbeta CDR3 regions from genomic DNA. Per the authors' processing: Within the assay, amplification of reference gene primers was used to estimate how many nucleated cells each sample contained. To quantify the absolute abundance of each unique TCRbeta CDR3 rearrangement, sequence reads were collapsed and filtered. Productive Simpson clonality was computed per sample as the square root of Simpson's diversity index over productive rearrangements. TCRdb retrieved this table from immuneACCESS and kept in-frame rearrangements only. Not all clones are present; in checked studies, unresolved V genes account for under half, and no reason is known for the remainder. Clone size and the V and J calls come from that table; the DNA yielded D and trimming. The sample has more than 95,000 clones on record, about 80% of them singletons. Jointly, the top ten make up 2.5% to 4% of the sample.

From the germline V gene, CDR1 is MDHEN and CDR2 is SYDVKM. Clipping removes 4 bases from V and 4 bases from J, with 7 as the unmatched junction base count. Including cysteine and phenylalanine, the CDR3 has 15 amino acids. Just CDR3 DNA is preserved here, 45 bases in frame from base 1. The sequenced sample was peripheral blood. The rearranged chain carries TRBV28 and TRBJ1-3; 7 bases in the junction line up with TRBD1. This TCR derives from a woman of 80 years or more with active or convalescent COVID-19. The DNA sequence is TGTGCCAGCAGTTCCCCGACAGGGCAGGGAAACACCATATATTTT. Its protein reads: CASSSPTGQGNTIYF.